The 16 T cell receptor beta chains below all came from one sample that was sequenced in a study of blood T cell repertoires in COVID-19. Measured with immunoSEQ multiplex PCR; TCRdb has only the in-frame clones, and not every one. The top ten clones hold roughly 15% of a sample with tens of thousands of clones, 82% of them seen once. Sequences were obtained from peripheral blood. Every receptor here comes from a woman of 80 years or more with acute or convalescent COVID-19.

The chain is built from TRBV28 and TRBJ2-2, with a weak D call TRBD1 (6 bases). The CDR3 length is 16 residues. The V gene lost 10 bases and the J gene lost 1 base, with 19 bases spanning the gap. The germline V gene encodes CDR1 MDHEN and CDR2 SYDVKM. CDR3 region: CATYFSQGWNTGELFF. CDR3 bases: TGTGCCACCTACTTCTCACAGGGATGGAACACCGGGGAGCTGTTTTTT.

The V call is TRBV19, the J call TRBJ2-2, with D perhaps TRBD2 (6 bases). Germline-derived CDR1 and CDR2 are LNHDA and SQIVND (reference sequence). The CDR3 extends over 17 amino acids. Trimming took off 4 bases at V and 0 bases at J, with 15 bases between the two ends. The DNA of the CDR3 is TGTGCCAGTAGTACCCTGCTGGCGGGAACGAACACCGGGGAGCTGTTTTTT. Its protein is CASSTLLAGTNTGELFF.

The gene calls are TRBV5-1 and TRBJ1-5, with D possibly matching TRBD1 (6 bases). V was clipped by 0 bases and J by 7 bases, with 11 bases between them. CDR3 length equals 14 residues. The germline CDR1 and CDR2 sequences are SGHRS and YFSETQ. CDR3 residues: CASSLAAGDQPQHF. CDR3 DNA: TGCGCCAGCAGCTTGGCCGCAGGGGACCAGCCCCAGCATTTT.

The chain employs TRBV5-4 and TRBJ1-4, with unresolved D. This CDR3 is 13 amino acids long. Germline CDR1 is SGHNT and CDR2 is YYREEE (reference sequence). V lost 2 bases to trimming and J lost 5 bases, with 7 bases between them. The CDR3, as DNA: TGTGCCAGCAGCTTCAAGAGAAATGAAAAACTGTTTTTT. Protein sequence: CASSFKRNEKLFF.

The chain uses TRBV25-1 and TRBJ1-2; possible D gene TRBD1, 6 bases. The V end was cut by 2 bases, the J end by 4 bases, with 11 bases between. The CDR3 totals 14 residues. In germline, CDR1 is MGHDK, CDR2 SYGVNS. The DNA for the CDR3 is TGTGCCAGCAGTGAAAAGGGGGTTCTCTATGGCTACACCTTC. Translated: CASSEKGVLYGYTF.

The chain carries TRBV28 and TRBJ2-1, with TRBD1 as a possible D gene (5 bases). The CDR3 runs 15 residues. CDR1 and CDR2 (germline): MDHEN, SYDVKM. V was pared by 8 bases and J by 0 bases, with 14 bases between. The chain's CDR3 is CASPPRTISYNEQFF. The CDR3 region has the DNA TGTGCCAGCCCACCCCGGACAATCTCCTACAATGAGCAGTTCTTC.

This rearrangement joins TRBV5-1 to TRBJ2-7; D possibly corresponds to TRBD1 (6 bases). The ends were cut back, 0 bases at V and 4 bases at J, with 8 bases in the middle. Germline V lookup: CDR1 SGHRS, CDR2 YFSETQ. The CDR3 contains 13 residues. The CDR3 nucleotides are TGCGCCAGCAGCTTGGGGGGGCCATACGAGCAGTACTTC. It encodes CASSLGGPYEQYF.

V and J are TRBV12-3 or TRBV12-4 and TRBJ2-5; no firm D call. V was cut by 3 bases and J by 5 bases, with 7 bases left in between. This CDR3 contains 12 residues. The CDR3 DNA follows: TGTGCCAGCAGTTTCTTCAGGGAGACCCAGTACTTC. Encoded protein: CASSFFRETQYF.

In this sample, this clone turned up once. Within the sample, other DNA sequences also encode this same CDR3. This chain uses TRBV18 with TRBJ2-7, with D tentatively TRBD1 (5 bases). In germline, CDR1 is KGHSH, CDR2 LQKENI. V gave up 6 bases and J gave up 7 bases, with 13 bases separating them. CDR3 length: 12 amino acids. Here the CDR3 reads CASSPQGWEQYF. The CDR3 bases are TGTGCCAGCTCGCCGCAGGGATGGGAGCAGTACTTC.

The chain links TRBV24-1 to TRBJ2-1, with TRBD2 identical over 7 bases. This CDR3 region has 11 residues. After removal of 7 bases from V and 13 bases from J, the junction contained 6 bases not matched to a gene. Germline V gene sequence: CDR1 KGHDR, CDR2 SFDVKD. CDR3 in amino acids: CATRGEGVQFF. The CDR3 bases are TGTGCCACCAGGGGGGAGGGAGTCCAGTTCTTC.

The genes are TRBV2 and TRBJ1-1, with 9 bases identical to TRBD1. The J segment lost 5 bases and the V segment lost 6 bases, leaving 10 bases of the junction unmatched. The length of the CDR3 is 15 residues. CDR1 is SNHLY and CDR2 is FYNNEI in the germline V gene. CDR3 sequence (DNA): TGTGCCAGCAGACCCAAGACAGGGGGTGGGACTGAAGCTTTCTTT. This sequence encodes CASRPKTGGGTEAFF.

V and J are TRBV11-2 and TRBJ2-7, with D unresolved. V was trimmed by 7 bases and J by 3 bases, leaving 7 bases between them. The CDR3 has 11 residues. Germline CDR1 reads SGHAT; CDR2 reads FQNNGV. CDR3 sequence reads: CASTPLYEQYF. CDR3 in DNA: TGTGCCAGCACCCCCCTCTACGAGCAGTACTTC.

This chain links TRBV28 with TRBJ1-5; the match to TRBD1 covers 9 bases. CDR1 is MDHEN, CDR2 SYDVKM, per germline. Germline trimming cut 6 bases from V and 3 bases from J; bases unmatched to any gene: 3. The CDR3 totals 14 residues. The CDR3: CASRTGGVNQPQHF. The CDR3 bases are TGTGCCAGCAGGACAGGGGGGGTCAATCAGCCCCAGCATTTT.

J is TRBJ1-2 and V is TRBV20-1; perhaps TRBD1 as D (5 bases). Per germline, CDR1 DFQATT and CDR2 SNEGSKA (reference sequence). V lost 3 bases, J lost 4 bases, and 12 bases lay in between. The CDR3 is 13 amino acids. This chain's CDR3 is CSASRGGAYGYTF. Here the CDR3 DNA reads TGCAGTGCTAGTCGGGGGGGAGCCTATGGCTACACCTTC.

The chain couples TRBV19 to TRBJ1-2; D gene unclear. The CDR3 covers 13 residues. In germline, CDR1 is LNHDA, CDR2 SQIVND (reference sequence). The V end was cut by 4 bases, the J end by 4 bases, with 10 bases between. Here the CDR3 DNA reads TGTGCCAGTAGTACCTCACGAGTCTATGGCTACACCTTC. Translated: CASSTSRVYGYTF.

The chain couples TRBV5-4 to TRBJ2-1; possible D gene TRBD1, 6 bases. The V end was cut by 4 bases, the J end by 3 bases, with 17 bases between. Germline CDR1 and CDR2: SGHNT and YYREEE (reference sequence). The CDR3 totals 16 residues. The CDR3 DNA sequence: TGTGCCAGCAGCGACCCACTAGAGGGGGACTACAATGAGCAGTTCTTC. Its protein is CASSDPLEGDYNEQFF.